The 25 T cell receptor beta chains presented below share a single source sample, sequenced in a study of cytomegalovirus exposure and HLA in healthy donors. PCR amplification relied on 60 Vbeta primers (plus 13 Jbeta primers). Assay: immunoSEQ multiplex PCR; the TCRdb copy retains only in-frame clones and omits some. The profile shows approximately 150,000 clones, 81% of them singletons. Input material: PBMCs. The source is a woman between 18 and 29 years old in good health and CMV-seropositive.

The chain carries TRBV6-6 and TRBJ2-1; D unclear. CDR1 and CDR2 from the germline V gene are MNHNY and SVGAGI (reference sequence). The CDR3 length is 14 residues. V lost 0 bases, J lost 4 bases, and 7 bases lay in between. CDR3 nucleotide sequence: TGTGCCAGCAGTTACTCCCAACAGTACAATGAGCAGTTCTTC. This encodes CASSYSQQYNEQFF.

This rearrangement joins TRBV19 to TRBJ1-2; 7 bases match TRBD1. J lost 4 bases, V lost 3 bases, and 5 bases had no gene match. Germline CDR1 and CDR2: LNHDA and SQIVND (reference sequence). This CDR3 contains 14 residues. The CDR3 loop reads CASSMTGTVYGYTF. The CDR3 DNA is TGTGCCAGTAGTATGACCGGGACAGTCTATGGCTACACCTTC.

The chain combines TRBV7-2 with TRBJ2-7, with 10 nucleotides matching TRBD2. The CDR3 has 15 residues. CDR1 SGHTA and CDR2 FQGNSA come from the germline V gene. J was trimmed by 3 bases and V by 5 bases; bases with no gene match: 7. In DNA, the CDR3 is TGTGCCAGCAGCGGGAATAGCGGGGGGAGCTACGAGCAGTACTTC. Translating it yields CASSGNSGGSYEQYF.

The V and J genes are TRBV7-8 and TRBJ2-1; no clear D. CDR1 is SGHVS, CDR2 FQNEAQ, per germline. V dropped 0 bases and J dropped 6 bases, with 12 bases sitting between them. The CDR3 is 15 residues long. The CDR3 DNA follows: TGTGCCAGCAGCTTAGCGCGGTTGGCGTCCAATGAGCAGTTCTTC. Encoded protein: CASSLARLASNEQFF.

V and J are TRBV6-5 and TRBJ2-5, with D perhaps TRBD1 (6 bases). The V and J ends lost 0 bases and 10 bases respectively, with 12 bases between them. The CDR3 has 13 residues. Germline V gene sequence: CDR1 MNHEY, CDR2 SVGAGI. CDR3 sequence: CASSYSIKGDQYF. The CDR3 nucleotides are TGTGCCAGCAGTTACTCGATCAAGGGGGACCAGTACTTC.

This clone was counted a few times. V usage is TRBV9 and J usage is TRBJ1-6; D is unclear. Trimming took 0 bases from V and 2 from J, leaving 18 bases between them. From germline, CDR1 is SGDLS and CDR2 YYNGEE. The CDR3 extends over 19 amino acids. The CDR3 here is CASSVAPTRDRPYNSPLHF. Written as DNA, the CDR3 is TGTGCCAGCAGCGTAGCACCCACGCGGGATAGGCCCTATAATTCACCCCTCCACTTT. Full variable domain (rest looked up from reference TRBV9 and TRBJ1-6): DSGVTQTPKHLITATGQRVTLRCSPRSGDLSVYWYQQSLDQGLQFLIQYYNGEERAKGNILERFSAQQFPDLHSELNLSSLELGDSALYFCASSVAPTRDRPYNSPLHFGNGTRLTVT.

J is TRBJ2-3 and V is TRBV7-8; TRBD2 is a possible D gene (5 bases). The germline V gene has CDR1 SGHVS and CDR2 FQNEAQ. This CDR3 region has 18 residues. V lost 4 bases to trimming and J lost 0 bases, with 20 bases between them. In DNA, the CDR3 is TGTGCCAGCAGCTGGTATATTGGCGAGGGCCCGAGCACAGATACGCAGTATTTT. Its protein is CASSWYIGEGPSTDTQYF.

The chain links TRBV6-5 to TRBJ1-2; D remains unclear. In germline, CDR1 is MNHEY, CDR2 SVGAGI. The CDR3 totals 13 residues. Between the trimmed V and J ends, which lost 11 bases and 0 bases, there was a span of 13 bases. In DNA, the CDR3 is TGTGCCGCCAGAATTACAGCTAACTATGGCTACACCTTC. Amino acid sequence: CAARITANYGYTF.

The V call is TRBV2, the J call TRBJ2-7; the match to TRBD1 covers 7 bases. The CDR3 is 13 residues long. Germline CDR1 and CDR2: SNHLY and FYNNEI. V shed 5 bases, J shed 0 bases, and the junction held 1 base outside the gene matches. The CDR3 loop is CASSRDSSYEQYF. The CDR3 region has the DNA TGTGCCAGCAGTCGGGACAGCTCCTACGAGCAGTACTTC.

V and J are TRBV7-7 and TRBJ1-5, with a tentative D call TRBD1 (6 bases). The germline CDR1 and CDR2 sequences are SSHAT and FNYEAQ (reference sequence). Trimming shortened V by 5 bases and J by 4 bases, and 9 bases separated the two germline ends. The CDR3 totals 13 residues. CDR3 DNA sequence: TGTGCCAGCAGCATCGACAGGAATCAGCCCCAGCATTTT. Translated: CASSIDRNQPQHF.

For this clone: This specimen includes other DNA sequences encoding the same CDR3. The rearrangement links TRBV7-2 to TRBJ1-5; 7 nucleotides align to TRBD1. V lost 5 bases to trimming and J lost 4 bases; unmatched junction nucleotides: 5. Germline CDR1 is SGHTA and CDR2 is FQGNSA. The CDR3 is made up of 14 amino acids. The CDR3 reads CASSLGQPNQPQHF. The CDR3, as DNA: TGTGCCAGCAGCCTGGGACAGCCAAATCAGCCCCAGCATTTT.

The CDR3 sequence: CASSRVGVHEQFF. For the CDR3, the DNA is TGTGCCAGCAGTCGTGTGGGAGTCCATGAGCAGTTCTTC. The gene calls are TRBV11-2 and TRBJ2-1, with D possibly TRBD2 on 5 matching bases. The V end lost 6 bases, the J end lost 8 bases, and 14 bases lay between the germline ends. Germline lookup yields CDR1 SGHAT and CDR2 FQNNGV. The CDR3 has 13 residues.

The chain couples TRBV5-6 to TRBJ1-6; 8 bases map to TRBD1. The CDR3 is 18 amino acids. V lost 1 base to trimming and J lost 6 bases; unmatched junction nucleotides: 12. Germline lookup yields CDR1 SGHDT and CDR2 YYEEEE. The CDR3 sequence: CASSLRIQGASGNSPLHF. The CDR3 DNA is TGTGCCAGCAGCTTGCGAATCCAGGGGGCCAGCGGTAATTCACCCCTCCACTTT. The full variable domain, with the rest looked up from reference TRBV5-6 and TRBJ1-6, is DAGVTQSPTHLIKTRGQQVTLRCSPKSGHDTVSWYQQALGQGPQFIFQYYEEEERQRGNFPDRFSGHQFPNYSSELNVNALLLGDSALYLCASSLRIQGASGNSPLHFGNGTRLTVT.

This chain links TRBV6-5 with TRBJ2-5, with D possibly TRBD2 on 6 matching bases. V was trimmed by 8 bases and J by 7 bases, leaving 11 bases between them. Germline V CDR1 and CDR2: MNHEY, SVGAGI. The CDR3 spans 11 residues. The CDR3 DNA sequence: TGTGCCAGCTCGCAGGGAGGGACCCAGTACTTC. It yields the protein CASSQGGTQYF.

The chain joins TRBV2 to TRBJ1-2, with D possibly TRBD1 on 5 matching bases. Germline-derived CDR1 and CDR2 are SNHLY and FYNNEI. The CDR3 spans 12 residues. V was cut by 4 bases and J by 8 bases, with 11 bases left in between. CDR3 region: CASSGGTGGYTF. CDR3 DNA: TGTGCCAGCAGTGGAGGGACTGGCGGCTACACCTTC.

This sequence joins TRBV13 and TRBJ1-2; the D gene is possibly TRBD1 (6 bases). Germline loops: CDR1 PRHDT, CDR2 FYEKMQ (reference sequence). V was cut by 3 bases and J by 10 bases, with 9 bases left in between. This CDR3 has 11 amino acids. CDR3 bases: TGTGCCAGCAGCTTCGACAGGCTCTACACCTTC. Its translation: CASSFDRLYTF.

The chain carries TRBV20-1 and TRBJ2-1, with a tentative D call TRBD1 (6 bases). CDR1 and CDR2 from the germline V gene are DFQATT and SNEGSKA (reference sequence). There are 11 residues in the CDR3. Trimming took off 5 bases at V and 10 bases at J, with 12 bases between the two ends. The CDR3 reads CSAGGPREQFF. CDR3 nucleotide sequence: TGCAGTGCTGGGGGCCCCCGGGAGCAGTTCTTC.

Written as DNA, the CDR3 is TGTGCCAGCAGCTTAGAAGCGCTCTCCTACGAGCAGTACTTC. It translates to CASSLEALSYEQYF. The chain carries TRBV11-2 and TRBJ2-7; unclear D gene. This CDR3 has 14 amino acids. The germline gives CDR1 SGHAT, CDR2 FQNNGV. Deletions cut 0 bases from V and 0 bases from J, with 6 bases between. Combining the CDR3 with reference TRBV11-2 and TRBJ2-7 gives the whole variable domain EAGVAQSPRYKIIEKRQSVAFWCNPISGHATLYWYQQILGQGPKLLIQFQNNGVVDDSQLPKDRFSAERLKGVDSTLKIQPAKLEDSAVYLCASSLEALSYEQYFGPGTRLTVT.

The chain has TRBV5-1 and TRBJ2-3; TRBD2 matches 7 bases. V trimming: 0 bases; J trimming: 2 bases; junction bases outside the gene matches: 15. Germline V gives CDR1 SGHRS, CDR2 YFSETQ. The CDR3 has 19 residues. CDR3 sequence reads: CASSLAGGRGGGLTDTQYF. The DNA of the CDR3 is TGCGCCAGCAGCTTGGCCGGCGGTCGGGGCGGGGGTCTCACAGATACGCAGTATTTT.

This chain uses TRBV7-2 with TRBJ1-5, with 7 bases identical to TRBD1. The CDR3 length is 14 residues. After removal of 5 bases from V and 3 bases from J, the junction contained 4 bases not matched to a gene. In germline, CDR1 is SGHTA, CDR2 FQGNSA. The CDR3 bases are TGTGCCAGCAGCCCGGACAGGTACAATCAGCCCCAGCATTTT. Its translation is CASSPDRYNQPQHF. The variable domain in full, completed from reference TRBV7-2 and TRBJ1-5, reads GAGVSQSPSNKVTEKGKDVELRCDPISGHTALYWYRQSLGQGLEFLIYFQGNSAPDKSGLPSDRFSAERTGGSVSTLTIQRTQQEDSAVYLCASSPDRYNQPQHFGDGTRLSIL.

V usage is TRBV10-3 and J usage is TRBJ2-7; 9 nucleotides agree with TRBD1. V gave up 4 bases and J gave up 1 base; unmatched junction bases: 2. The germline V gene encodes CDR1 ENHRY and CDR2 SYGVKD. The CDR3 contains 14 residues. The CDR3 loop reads CAISGTGVSYEQYF. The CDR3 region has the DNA TGTGCCATCAGTGGGACAGGGGTATCCTACGAGCAGTACTTC.

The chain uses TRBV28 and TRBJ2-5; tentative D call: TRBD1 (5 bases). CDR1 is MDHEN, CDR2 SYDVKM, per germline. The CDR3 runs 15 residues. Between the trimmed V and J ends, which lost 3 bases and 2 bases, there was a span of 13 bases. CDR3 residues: CASSFPRQIQETQYF. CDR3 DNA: TGTGCCAGCAGTTTCCCTAGACAGATACAAGAGACCCAGTACTTC.

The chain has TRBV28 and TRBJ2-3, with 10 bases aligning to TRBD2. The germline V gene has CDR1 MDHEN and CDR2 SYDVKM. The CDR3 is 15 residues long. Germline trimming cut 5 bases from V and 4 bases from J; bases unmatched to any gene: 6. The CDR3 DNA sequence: TGTGCCAGCAGTCTCTCAAGCGGGGGGGCAGATACGCAGTATTTT. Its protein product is CASSLSSGGADTQYF.

This CDR3 is CATSRVSQSGNTIYF. DNA for the CDR3: TGTGCCACCAGCAGAGTTAGTCAATCCGGAAACACCATATATTTT. The chain links TRBV15 to TRBJ1-3; no clear D gene. Germline values: CDR1 LNHNV, CDR2 YYDKDF (reference sequence). The CDR3 extends over 15 amino acids. Trimming stripped 1 base from V and 4 bases from J, with 11 bases between.

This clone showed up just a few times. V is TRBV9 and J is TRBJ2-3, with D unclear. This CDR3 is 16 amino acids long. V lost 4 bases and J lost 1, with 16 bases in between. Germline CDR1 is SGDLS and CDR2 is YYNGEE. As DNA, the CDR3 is TGTGCCAGCAGCTTGCGACCGTCCGGAGGCACAGATACGCAGTATTTT. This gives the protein CASSLRPSGGTDTQYF.